The clone carrying this TCR beta chain was detected ten times or more. The antigen is unknown. These data are taken from a study of CD8 T cells in ankylosing spondylitis. Study outcomes and limitations: Matched ankylosing spondylitis synovial fluid reportedly contained a significantly enriched population of disease-linked clones. About 8 highly homologous variants made up a TCR beta motif, and this motif appeared characteristic of ankylosing spondylitis blood.

Between the trimmed V and J ends, which lost 4 bases and 8 bases, there was a span of 19 bases. Germline CDR1 reads GTSNPN; CDR2 reads SVGIG (reference sequence). The CDR3 runs to 14 residues. By quantitative 5'-RACE with molecular barcodes, the TCR beta libraries were made. TCRdb itself ran the 5' RACE reads through MiXCR, one entry per CDR3 protein. The repertoire holds some 200,000 distinct CDR3 sequences, 15% to 20% seen once, with 4.3% in the top ten. Sequencing was performed on blood, either unsorted or a sorted T cell fraction (not recorded which). The sequence came from a male donor under 30 with ankylosing spondylitis or in good health (not recorded which). This chain joins TRBV30 and TRBJ2-3; D not resolved. In DNA form, the CDR3 reads TGTGCCTGGATTGCGTATCGGCAGTGGGGTACGCAGTATTTT. Its protein product is CAWIAYRQWGTQYF.